Shown below are 18 T cell receptor beta chains from a single sample sequenced in a study of T cell responses to AZD1222 COVID-19 vaccine. Assay used: immunoSEQ multiplex PCR; TCRdb lists only in-frame clones, some missing. The table shows roughly 110,000 clones, with about 90% occurring only once. Source: peripheral blood, taken on day 0 of AZD1222 vaccination. These receptors were taken from an adult in good health.

The chain combines TRBV2 with TRBJ2-7; 7 nucleotides match TRBD1. The junction had 3 bases not matched to a gene; V was cut back by 7 bases and J by 0 bases. Germline V lookup: CDR1 SNHLY, CDR2 FYNNEI. The CDR3 loop spans 13 amino acids. The CDR3 loop is CASMGQHSYEQYF. The CDR3 DNA reads TGTGCCAGCATGGGACAGCACTCCTACGAGCAGTACTTC. Supplemented by reference TRBV2 and TRBJ2-7, the full variable domain reads EPEVTQTPSHQVTQMGQEVILRCVPISNHLYFYWYRQILGQKVEFLVSFYNNEISEKSEIFDDQFSVERPDGSNFTLKIRSTKLEDSAMYFCASMGQHSYEQYFGPGTRLTVT.

V and J are TRBV14 and TRBJ2-5; D ambiguous. Germline CDR1 SGHDN, CDR2 FVKESK. The germline V and J ends were trimmed by 3 bases and 1 base, with 6 bases remaining between them. The CDR3 runs to 13 residues. In DNA, the CDR3 is TGTGCCAGCAGCCATGCCAGCCAAGAGACCCAGTACTTC. It translates to CASSHASQETQYF.

The genes are TRBV6-6 and TRBJ2-3, with 8 bases identical to TRBD2. CDR3 length: 13 amino acids. Germline lookup yields CDR1 MNHNY and CDR2 SVGAGI (reference sequence). The V gene end was trimmed by 7 bases and the J gene end by 4 bases; junction bases not matched to a gene: 4. CDR3 region: CASTLAGPDTQYF. CDR3 sequence (DNA): TGTGCCAGCACTCTAGCGGGCCCAGATACGCAGTATTTT.

This chain uses TRBV27 with TRBJ2-2, with TRBD1 identical over 8 bases. V was pared by 6 bases and J by 7 bases, with 10 bases of the junction left unmatched. Per germline, CDR1 MNHEY and CDR2 SMNVEV (reference sequence). There are 15 residues in the CDR3. Here the CDR3 DNA reads TGTGCCAGCAGATATAAGCAGGGGGCTGGCGGGGAGCTGTTTTTT. Residues: CASRYKQGAGGELFF.

V and J are TRBV10-2 and TRBJ2-7; 7 nucleotides align to TRBD2. Germline assignment: CDR1 WSHSY and CDR2 SAAADI. This CDR3 has 13 amino acids. V gave up 6 bases and J gave up 4 bases; unmatched junction bases: 6. CDR3 sequence: CASRPGTNYEQYF. DNA for the CDR3: TGCGCCAGCAGGCCCGGGACTAATTACGAGCAGTACTTC.

This chain links TRBV6-1 with TRBJ1-3; no clear D gene. The length of the CDR3 is 17 residues. Germline CDR1 MNHNS, CDR2 SASEGT. V dropped 4 bases and J dropped 9 bases, with 25 bases sitting between them. The CDR3 here is CASSARGRPLRGGTIYF. CDR3 DNA sequence: TGTGCCAGCAGTGCTCGAGGGAGGCCCCTGAGAGGTGGCACCATATATTTT.

The gene calls are TRBV20-1 and TRBJ1-1; D might be TRBD1 (6 bases). There are 12 residues in the CDR3. Trimming took off 3 bases at V and 7 bases at J, with 12 bases between the two ends. Germline assignment: CDR1 DFQATT and CDR2 SNEGSKA (reference sequence). Here the CDR3 DNA reads TGCAGTGCTAGTGGACAGAAAAATGAAGCTTTCTTT. Its protein product is CSASGQKNEAFF.

This chain joins TRBV7-2 and TRBJ2-7; D remains unclear. Germline V gives CDR1 SGHTA, CDR2 FQGNSA. V was pared by 1 base and J by 1 base, with 8 bases between. The length of the CDR3 is 14 residues. CDR3 DNA sequence: TGTGCCAGCAGCTTAGACTCTCGATCCTACGAGCAGTACTTC. It specifies CASSLDSRSYEQYF.

The sample holds a few counts of this clone. The chain joins TRBV9 to TRBJ2-7; 16 positions match TRBD2. This CDR3 has 16 amino acids. Unmatched junction bases numbered 6, after V lost 3 bases and J lost 6 bases. Germline CDR1 is SGDLS and CDR2 is YYNGEE. CDR3 coding DNA: TGTGCCAGCAGCGCCGGGACTAGCGGGGGGGCCGTCGAGCAGTACTTC. Its translation: CASSAGTSGGAVEQYF.

To note about this clone: Within the sample, other DNA sequences also encode this same CDR3. The V and J genes are TRBV9 and TRBJ1-5; TRBD1 matches at 7 bases. Looked up from germline, CDR1 is SGDLS and CDR2 is YYNGEE. The CDR3 has 14 amino acids. Trimming removed 0 bases from V and 4 bases from J; junction bases left unmatched: 1. CDR3 residues: CASSVGTGNQPQHF. CDR3 nucleotides: TGTGCCAGCAGCGTAGGGACAGGAAATCAGCCCCAGCATTTT.

This chain links TRBV27 with TRBJ2-2; no firm D call. This CDR3 has 15 residues. Trimming took 2 bases from V and 8 from J, leaving 15 bases between them. Germline values: CDR1 MNHEY, CDR2 SMNVEV (reference sequence). CDR3 protein: CASSLVPLFRGELFF. In DNA form, the CDR3 reads TGTGCCAGCAGTTTAGTACCTCTTTTTCGGGGGGAGCTGTTTTTT.

The genes are TRBV15 and TRBJ1-1, with D unclear. V lost 2 bases to trimming and J lost 3 bases, with 13 bases between them. This CDR3 spans 15 amino acids. The germline V gene has CDR1 LNHNV and CDR2 YYDKDF (reference sequence). This CDR3 is CATSRPFRSDTEAFF. CDR3 sequence (DNA): TGTGCCACCAGCAGACCCTTTCGGTCAGACACTGAAGCTTTCTTT.

V usage is TRBV19 and J usage is TRBJ2-2; a weak D match, TRBD2 (5 bases). Trimming removed 7 bases from V and 4 bases from J, with 13 bases in between. CDR3 size: 14 residues. Germline values: CDR1 LNHDA, CDR2 SQIVND (reference sequence). CDR3 protein: CASTAGVSTGELFF. The CDR3 DNA reads TGTGCCAGTACCGCCGGGGTTTCCACCGGGGAGCTGTTTTTT.

CDR3: CASTLTTGAGELFF. DNA for the CDR3: TGTGCCAGTACCTTGACAACAGGGGCCGGGGAGCTGTTTTTT. This chain connects TRBV19 to TRBJ2-2; 7 nucleotides align to TRBD1. Germline V gene data show CDR1 as LNHDA and CDR2 as SQIVND (reference sequence). This CDR3 comprises 14 residues. The trim removed 7 bases at V and 6 bases at J, leaving 8 bases unmatched. Combining the CDR3 with reference TRBV19 and TRBJ2-2 gives the whole variable domain DGGITQSPKYLFRKEGQNVTLSCEQNLNHDAMYWYRQDPGQGLRLIYYSQIVNDFQKGDIAEGYSVSREKKESFPLTVTSAQKNPTAFYLCASTLTTGAGELFFGEGSRLTVL.

The genes are TRBV29-1 and TRBJ2-1; D may be TRBD2 (6 bases). Germline-derived CDR1 and CDR2 are SQVTM and ANQGSEA. Trimming removed 6 bases at V and 9 bases at J, with 15 bases between. This CDR3 region has 12 residues. The CDR3 protein is CSVGSTDAEQFF. The CDR3 DNA reads as TGCAGCGTCGGGAGTACAGACGCTGAGCAGTTCTTC.

The chain couples TRBV7-8 to TRBJ2-5, with D perhaps TRBD1 (5 bases). This CDR3 is built from 15 residues. V was cut by 5 bases and J by 2 bases, with 15 bases left in between. Germline V gives CDR1 SGHVS, CDR2 FQNEAQ. The CDR3 is CASSAGKSNQETQYF. In DNA, the CDR3 is TGTGCCAGCAGCGCAGGGAAGTCGAATCAAGAGACCCAGTACTTC.

The chain couples TRBV7-3 to TRBJ1-1; D is uncertain. Deletions cut 4 bases from V and 7 bases from J, with 7 bases between. CDR1 is SGHTA and CDR2 is FQGTGA in the germline V gene. The CDR3 covers 11 residues. CDR3 nucleotide sequence: TGTGCCAGCAGCTCGGGCAATGAAGCTTTCTTT. Translation gives CASSSGNEAFF.

This clone was found a few times. This rearrangement joins TRBV27 to TRBJ1-2; D uncertain. The V end lost 4 bases, the J end lost 4 bases, and 13 bases lay between the germline ends. The CDR3 extends over 14 amino acids. The germline V gene has CDR1 MNHEY and CDR2 SMNVEV (reference sequence). The CDR3 loop is CASSSTRLGYGYTF. The CDR3 region has the DNA TGTGCCAGCAGTTCTACGAGGCTTGGCTATGGCTACACCTTC.